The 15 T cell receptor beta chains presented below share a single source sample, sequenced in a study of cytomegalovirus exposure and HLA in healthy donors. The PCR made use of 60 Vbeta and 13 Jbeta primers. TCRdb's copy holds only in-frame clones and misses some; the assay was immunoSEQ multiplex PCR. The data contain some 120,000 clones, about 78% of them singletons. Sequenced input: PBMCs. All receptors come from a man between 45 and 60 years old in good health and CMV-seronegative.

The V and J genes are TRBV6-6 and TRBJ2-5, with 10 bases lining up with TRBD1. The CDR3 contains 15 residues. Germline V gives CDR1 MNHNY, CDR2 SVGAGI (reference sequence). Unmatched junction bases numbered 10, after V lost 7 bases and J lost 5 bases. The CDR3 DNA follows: TGTGCCAGCACCTTTCCGGGACAGGGGTCTGAGACCCAGTACTTC. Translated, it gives CASTFPGQGSETQYF.

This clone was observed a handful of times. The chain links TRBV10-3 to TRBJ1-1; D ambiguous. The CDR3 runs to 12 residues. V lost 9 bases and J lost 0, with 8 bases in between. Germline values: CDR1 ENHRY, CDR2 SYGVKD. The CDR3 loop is CAIKTMNTEAFF. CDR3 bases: TGTGCCATAAAGACAATGAACACTGAAGCTTTCTTT.

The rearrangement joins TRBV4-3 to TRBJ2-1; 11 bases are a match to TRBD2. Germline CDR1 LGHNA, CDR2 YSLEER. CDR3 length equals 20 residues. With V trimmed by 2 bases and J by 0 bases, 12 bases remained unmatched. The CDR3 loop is CASSQTLAGGPLSSYNEQFF. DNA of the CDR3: TGCGCCAGCAGCCAAACCCTAGCGGGAGGCCCCCTAAGCTCCTACAATGAGCAGTTCTTC.

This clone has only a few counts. The CDR3, as DNA: TGTGCCAGCAGTTACTCGAATCAGGGGCGGACTGAAGCTTTCTTT. It is translated as CASSYSNQGRTEAFF. This chain uses TRBV6-5 with TRBJ1-1; D is possibly TRBD1 (6 bases). The CDR3 contains 15 residues. Per the germline V gene, CDR1 is MNHEY and CDR2 is SVGAGI. V was trimmed by 0 bases and J by 5 bases, leaving 13 bases between them.

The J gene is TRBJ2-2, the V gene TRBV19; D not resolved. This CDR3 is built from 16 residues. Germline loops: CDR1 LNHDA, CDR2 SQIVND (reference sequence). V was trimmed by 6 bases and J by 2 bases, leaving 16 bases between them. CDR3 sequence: CASSPTLETNTGELFF. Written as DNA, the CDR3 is TGTGCCAGTAGCCCGACCCTAGAGACCAACACCGGGGAGCTGTTTTTT.

The CDR3 nucleotides are TGCAGCGCCGGGGGGCAGGGTGTCGGCACTGAAGCTTTCTTT. Amino acids: CSAGGQGVGTEAFF. The chain has TRBV29-1 and TRBJ1-1, with a weak D call TRBD1 (6 bases). Trimming took 7 bases from V and 4 from J, leaving 19 bases between them. CDR3 length: 14 residues. Looked up from germline, CDR1 is SQVTM and CDR2 is ANQGSEA.

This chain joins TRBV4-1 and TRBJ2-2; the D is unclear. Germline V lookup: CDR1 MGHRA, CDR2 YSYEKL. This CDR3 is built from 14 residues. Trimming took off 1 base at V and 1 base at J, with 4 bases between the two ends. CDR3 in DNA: TGCGCCAGCAGCCAAGCCAGGAACACCGGGGAGCTGTTTTTT. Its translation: CASSQARNTGELFF.

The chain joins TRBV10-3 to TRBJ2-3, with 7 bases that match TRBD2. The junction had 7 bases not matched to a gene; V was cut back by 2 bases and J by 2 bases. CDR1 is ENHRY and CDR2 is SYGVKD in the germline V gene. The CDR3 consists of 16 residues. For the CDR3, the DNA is TGTGCCATCAGTGAGAATGTGGCGGGAGCCACAGATACGCAGTATTTT. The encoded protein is CAISENVAGATDTQYF.

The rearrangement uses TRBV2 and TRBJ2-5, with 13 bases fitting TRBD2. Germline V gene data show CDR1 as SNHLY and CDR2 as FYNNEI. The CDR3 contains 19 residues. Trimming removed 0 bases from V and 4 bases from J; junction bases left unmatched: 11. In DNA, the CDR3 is TGTGCCAGCAGTGAAGCGCAGACGCCGACTAGCGGGAGGAGAGAGACCCAGTACTTC. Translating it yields CASSEAQTPTSGRRETQYF.

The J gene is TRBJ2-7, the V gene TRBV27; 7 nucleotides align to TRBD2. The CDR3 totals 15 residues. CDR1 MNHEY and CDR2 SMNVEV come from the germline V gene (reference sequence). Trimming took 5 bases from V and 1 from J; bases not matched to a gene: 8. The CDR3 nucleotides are TGTGCCAGCAGTGTCGGGGGACTATATTCCTACGAGCAGTACTTC. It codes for CASSVGGLYSYEQYF.

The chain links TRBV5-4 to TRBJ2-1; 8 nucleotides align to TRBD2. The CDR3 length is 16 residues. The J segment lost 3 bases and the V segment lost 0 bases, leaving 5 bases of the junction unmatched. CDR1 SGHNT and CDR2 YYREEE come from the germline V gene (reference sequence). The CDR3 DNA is TGTGCCAGCAGCTTGGCCGGGACTAGAATCTACAATGAGCAGTTCTTC. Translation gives CASSLAGTRIYNEQFF. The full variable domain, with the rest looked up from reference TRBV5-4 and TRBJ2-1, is ETGVTQSPTHLIKTRGQQVTLRCSSQSGHNTVSWYQQALGQGPQFIFQYYREEENGRGNFPPRFSGLQFPNYSSELNVNALELDDSALYLCASSLAGTRIYNEQFFGPGTRLTVL.

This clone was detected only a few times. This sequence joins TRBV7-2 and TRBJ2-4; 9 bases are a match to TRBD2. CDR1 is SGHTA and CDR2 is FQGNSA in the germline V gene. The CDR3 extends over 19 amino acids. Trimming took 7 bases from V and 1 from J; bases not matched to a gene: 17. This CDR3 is CASTGAAGGPIMAKNIQYF. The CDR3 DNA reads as TGTGCCAGCACTGGGGCGGCGGGAGGGCCAATCATGGCCAAAAACATTCAGTACTTC.

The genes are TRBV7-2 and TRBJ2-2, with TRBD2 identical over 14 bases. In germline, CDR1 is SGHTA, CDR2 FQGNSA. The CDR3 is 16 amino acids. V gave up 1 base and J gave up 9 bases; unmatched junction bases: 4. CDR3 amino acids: CASSLDGTSGRRELFF. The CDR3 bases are TGTGCCAGCAGCTTAGATGGGACTAGCGGGAGAAGGGAGCTGTTTTTT.

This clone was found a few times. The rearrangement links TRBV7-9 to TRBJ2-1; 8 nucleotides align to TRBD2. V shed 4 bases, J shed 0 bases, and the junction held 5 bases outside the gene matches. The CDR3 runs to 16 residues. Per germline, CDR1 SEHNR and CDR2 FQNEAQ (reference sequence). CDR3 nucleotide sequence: TGTGCCAGCAGCTACTTAGCGGGATCCTCCTACAATGAGCAGTTCTTC. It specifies CASSYLAGSSYNEQFF.

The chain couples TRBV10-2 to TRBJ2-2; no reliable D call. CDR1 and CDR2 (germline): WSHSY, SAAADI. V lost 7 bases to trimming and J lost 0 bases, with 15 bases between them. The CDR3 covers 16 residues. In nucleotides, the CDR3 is TGCGCCAGCATCGTCGATGAGAGGCCGAACACCGGGGAGCTGTTTTTT. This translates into CASIVDERPNTGELFF.